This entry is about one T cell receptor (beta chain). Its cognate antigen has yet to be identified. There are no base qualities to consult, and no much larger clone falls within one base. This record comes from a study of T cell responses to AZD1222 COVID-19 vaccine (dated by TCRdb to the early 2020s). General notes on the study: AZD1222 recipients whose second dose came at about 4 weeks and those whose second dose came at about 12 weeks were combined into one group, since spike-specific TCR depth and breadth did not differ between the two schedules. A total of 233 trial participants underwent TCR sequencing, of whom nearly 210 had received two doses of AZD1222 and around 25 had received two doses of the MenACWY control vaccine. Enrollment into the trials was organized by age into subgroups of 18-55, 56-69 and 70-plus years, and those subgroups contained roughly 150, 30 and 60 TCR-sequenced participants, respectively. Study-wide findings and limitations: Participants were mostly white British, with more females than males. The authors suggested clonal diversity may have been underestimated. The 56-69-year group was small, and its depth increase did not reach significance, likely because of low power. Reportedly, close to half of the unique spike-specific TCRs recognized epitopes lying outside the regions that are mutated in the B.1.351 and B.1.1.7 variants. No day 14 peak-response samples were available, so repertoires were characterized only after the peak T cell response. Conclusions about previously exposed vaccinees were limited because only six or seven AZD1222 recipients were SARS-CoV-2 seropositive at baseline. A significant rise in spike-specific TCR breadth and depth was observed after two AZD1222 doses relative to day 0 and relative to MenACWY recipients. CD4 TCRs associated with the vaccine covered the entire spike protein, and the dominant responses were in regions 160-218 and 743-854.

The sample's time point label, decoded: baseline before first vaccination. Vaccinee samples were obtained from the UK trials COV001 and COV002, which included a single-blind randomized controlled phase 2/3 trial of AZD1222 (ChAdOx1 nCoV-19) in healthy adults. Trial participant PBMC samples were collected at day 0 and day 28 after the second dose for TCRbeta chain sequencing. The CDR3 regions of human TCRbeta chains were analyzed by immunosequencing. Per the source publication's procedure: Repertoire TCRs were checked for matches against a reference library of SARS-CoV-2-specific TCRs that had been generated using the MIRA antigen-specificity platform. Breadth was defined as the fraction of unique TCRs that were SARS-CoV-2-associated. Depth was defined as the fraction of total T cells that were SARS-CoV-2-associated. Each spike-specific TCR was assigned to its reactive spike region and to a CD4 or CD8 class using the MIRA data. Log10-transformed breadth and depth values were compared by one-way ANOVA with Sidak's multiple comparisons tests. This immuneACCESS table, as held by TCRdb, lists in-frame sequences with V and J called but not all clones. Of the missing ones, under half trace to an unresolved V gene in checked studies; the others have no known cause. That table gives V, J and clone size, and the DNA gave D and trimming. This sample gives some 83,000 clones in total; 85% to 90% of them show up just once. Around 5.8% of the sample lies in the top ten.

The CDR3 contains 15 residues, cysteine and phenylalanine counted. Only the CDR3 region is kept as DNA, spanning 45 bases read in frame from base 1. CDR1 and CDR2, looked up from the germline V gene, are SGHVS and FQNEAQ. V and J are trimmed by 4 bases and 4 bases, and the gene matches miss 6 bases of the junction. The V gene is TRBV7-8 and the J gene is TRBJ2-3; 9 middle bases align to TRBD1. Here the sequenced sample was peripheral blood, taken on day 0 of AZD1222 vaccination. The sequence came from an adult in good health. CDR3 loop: CASSYTGGSADTQYF. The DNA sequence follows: TGTGCCAGCAGCTACACAGGGGGCAGTGCAGATACGCAGTATTTT.